In its sample, the clone carrying this TCR beta chain was seen once. This sample stems from a study of T cell changes during pregnancy in multiple sclerosis. The data were produced by immunoSEQ multiplex PCR, yet TCRdb's version contains in-frame clones alone and is incomplete. The data show 30,000 to 45,000 clones, about nine tenths seen once. The CDR3 has 14 amino acids. V dropped 3 bases and J dropped 6; count of bases not matched to a gene: 3. Germline V lookup: CDR1 LNHDA, CDR2 SQIVND (reference sequence). The sequencing used CD8+ T cells from peripheral blood mononuclear cells, collected in the third trimester of pregnancy. This sequence originates from a female donor with multiple sclerosis, enrolled in a pregnancy study. This chain links TRBV19 with TRBJ2-1, with 9 positions matching TRBD2. CDR3 coding DNA: TGTGCCAGTAGTATGGCGGGGGGGCCCAATGAGCAGTTCTTC. Protein: CASSMAGGPNEQFF.